Sequencing of this T cell receptor beta chain was carried out in a study of shared clonotypes between healthy human individuals (TCRdb year 2020). About the study as a whole: The cohort comprised two women and a few men aged 18 to 49 years. To estimate repertoire size and how much clonotype sharing occurs between individuals, the study deeply sequenced the blood TCR repertoires of 5 or 6 healthy adults. Per donor, leukapheresis produced somewhere between about 0.94 and 9 billion PBMCs. Per donor, three plates each were used for CD4 naive and CD4 memory, two for CD8 naive, and one for CD8 memory. Libraries were prepared and TCR repertoires were sequenced by different laboratories using diverse techniques, in order to increase sequencing depth and limit assay-specific biases. Overall results and qualifications from the work: Clonotypes shared by all four sorted-subset donors showed higher generation probabilities than non-shared clonotypes. Because the study included only a small number of donors, the genetic and exposure-history diversity represented was limited. Estimated clonotype richness was generally larger for naive than for memory subsets. Even with the large sequencing depth, rarefaction of the sorted-subset datasets indicated that sequencing was incomplete. Based on pairwise subsampling, the degree of clonotype sharing among donors was expected to be affected by sequencing depth. Sampling was restricted to blood, and TCR repertoires in tissue are likely to differ from TCR repertoires in blood. When a handful of donors were compared, the shared fraction of clonotypes was about 5.5% for naive CD4, approximately 3.3% for naive CD8, more than 2% for memory CD4, and 0.35% to 0.4% for memory CD8.

CD8 naive samples were CD45RO-negative cells positively selected for CCR7, giving a CD45RA+CCR7+ population that excluded TemRA cells. Healthy HIV-negative adults with no recently reported acute infections or vaccinations were included as donors. All donors were Caucasian adults living in Nashville, Tennessee, USA. After blood collection by leukapheresis, PBMCs were isolated using Ficoll-Histopaque density gradient centrifugation and then cryopreserved in the vapor phase of liquid nitrogen. Analytical flow cytometry was used to check the purity and quantity of each magnetically sorted T cell population. Each sorted fraction had its genomic DNA isolated and then quantified by UV absorbance on a Nanodrop 2000c. CDR1 and CDR2 (SGHVS, FNYEAQ) derive from the germline V gene. The CDR3 goes from the cysteine to the phenylalanine over 16 residues. The read is trimmed to its CDR3 DNA, 48 bases read in frame from base 1. At the junction V is shortened by 5 bases and J by 7 bases; bases outside the gene matches: 8.

Using the deep immunoSEQ assay, multiplex PCR amplified TCR CDR3 regions from genomic DNA. For each cell subset, the extracted genomic DNA was distributed evenly across all wells of several immunoSEQ 96-well plates, and each plate served as one replicate. For sorted subsets, each replicate PCR was loaded with approximately 190 ng genomic DNA, equivalent to about 30,000 T cell genomes. Purified libraries were measured with a Qubit 3.0 fluorometer, size-checked on a Bioanalyzer 2100, and measured again with the KAPA Library Quantification kit. Every immunoSEQ 96-well plate was sequenced on a dedicated single-read 150-cycle Illumina NextSeq 550 flow cell. As for the original processing: Because only junctional sequences without quality scores were contained in the immunoSEQ output, filtering matching that applied to full-length reads could not be performed. Sequences were annotated with PyIR, a Python wrapper for IgBLAST v1.9, using IMGT germline references to assign V/J genes and CDR3. Any read was removed if the V/J assignment was weak (E-value above 1e-6), the CDR3 was missing, or the read contained stop codons, out-of-frame junctions, or ambiguous translated residues. V3J clonotypes were defined as sequences sharing the same inferred V gene, J gene, and CDR3 amino acid sequence. Percentage overlap between repertoires was calculated by dividing the number of shared unique clonotypes by the size of the smaller repertoire. Repertoire richness was assessed with RTK rarefaction, the Chao1 estimator, and Recon v2.1 estimates of unobserved clonotypes. Generation probabilities for all TCRbeta clonotypes obtained by the gDNA method from a handful of donors were computed using OLGA. TCRdb limited this immuneACCESS table to in-frame rearrangements with V and J called. A share of clones is missing; checked studies link under half to unresolved V genes, and the rest is unexplained. V, J and clone size derive from that table, while D and trimming were established from the DNA sequence. This sample is represented by under 1 million clones; about 91% of them were singletons. The ten largest clonotypes hold less than 25% of the sample.

Details on this clone: Its antigen is still unknown. No quality values exist for individual bases; no much larger clone is one base distant.

This receptor was identified in a man aged 25-45 years in good health. What was sequenced was naive CD8+ T cells sorted from blood. Reading the label with the study, this specimen's cell subset or site is: CD45RA+CCR7+. The rearrangement joined TRBV7-6 to TRBJ2-1; 13 junctional bases match TRBD2. The DNA is TGTGCCAGCAGCACCACTAGCGGGAGGGCCCTAAATGAGCAGTTCTTC. Translated, it reads CASSTTSGRALNEQFF. With all but the CDR3 taken from the reference TRBV7-6 and TRBJ2-1 genes, the full variable domain is: GAGVSQSPRYKVTKRGQDVALRCDPISGHVSLYWYRQALGQGPEFLTYFNYEAQQDKSGLPNDRFSAERPEGSISTLTIQRTEQRDSAMYRCASSTTSGRALNEQFFGPGTRLTVL.